This is a list of T cell receptor beta chains from one sample in a study of shared clonotypes between healthy human individuals. Libraries were prepared by immunoSEQ multiplex PCR; TCRdb keeps only in-frame clonotypes and omits some of them. The sample holds approximately 2.3 million clones; roughly 93% are singletons and the top ten take 0.39%. Sequencing was done on a sample of naive CD4+ T cells from PBMCs. Receptors originate from a man between 18 and 29 years old in good health. Some clones in this sample may be carry-over from other donors' samples. Each CDR3 is given with its conserved first and last residue. Each record gives: CDR3 DNA, CDR3 protein, CDR3 length, J gene, D gene, V gene, clone size. A D gene is named only where the DNA matches it firmly. Rows may omit the clone size; those that give it use once, few, many or a size class.

DNA: TGTGCCAGCAGTTCCGGGGGGTACACTGAAGCTTTCTTT; CDR3: CASSSGGYTEAFF; length: 13; J: TRBJ1-1; D: .; V: TRBV2; size: .
DNA: TGTGCCAGCAGCCCGCGGGACAACTGGTCCCCCGAAAAACTGTTTTTT; CDR3: CASSPRDNWSPEKLFF; length: 16; J: TRBJ1-4; D: .; V: TRBV28; size: once
DNA: TGTGCCAGCAACGGACTAGCGGGGAACAATGAGCAGTTCTTC; CDR3: CASNGLAGNNEQFF; length: 14; J: TRBJ2-1; D: TRBD2; V: TRBV7-6; size: .
DNA: TGTGCCAGCAGCTTAGATATGGGCGCCTCCTACGAGCAGTACTTC; CDR3: CASSLDMGASYEQYF; length: 15; J: TRBJ2-7; D: .; V: TRBV11-2; size: .
DNA: TGTGCCAGCTCGGGACTACAGAAAGAGACCCAGTACTTC; CDR3: CASSGLQKETQYF; length: 13; J: TRBJ2-5; D: TRBD2; V: TRBV18; size: .
DNA: TGTGCCAGCAGCTTGTCCCCCAGGGGGCTTACTGAAGCTTTCTTT; CDR3: CASSLSPRGLTEAFF; length: 15; J: TRBJ1-1; D: TRBD1; V: TRBV5-5; size: .
DNA: TGTGCCAGTAGTATAGTCGAGTTATCCCCGCGCTCTGGGGCCAACGTCCTGACTTTC; CDR3: CASSIVELSPRSGANVLTF; length: 19; J: TRBJ2-6; D: .; V: TRBV19; size: .
DNA: TGTGCCAGCAGCGAGACACCCGGGACAGGGAGTAGCAATGAGCAGTTCTTC; CDR3: CASSETPGTGSSNEQFF; length: 17; J: TRBJ2-1; D: TRBD1; V: TRBV9; size: .
DNA: TGCGCCAGCAGCCAGAAGGTGGGATCTGGAAACACCATATATTTT; CDR3: CASSQKVGSGNTIYF; length: 15; J: TRBJ1-3; D: .; V: TRBV4-1; size: .
DNA: TGCGCCAGCAGCTTGGAGGGCACAGATACGCAGTATTTT; CDR3: CASSLEGTDTQYF; length: 13; J: TRBJ2-3; D: .; V: TRBV5-1; size: many
DNA: TGCGCCAGCAGTCACGACAGGGTCAGCTACAATGAGCAGTTCTTC; CDR3: CASSHDRVSYNEQFF; length: 15; J: TRBJ2-1; D: TRBD1; V: TRBV10-1; size: .
DNA: TGCAGCGTTGCAGAGTACAATGAGCAGTTCTTC; CDR3: CSVAEYNEQFF; length: 11; J: TRBJ2-1; D: .; V: TRBV29-1; size: .
DNA: TGTGCCAGCAGCCAAGATCGAGTGGGGGGGCGAGAGACCCAGTACTTC; CDR3: CASSQDRVGGRETQYF; length: 16; J: TRBJ2-5; D: .; V: TRBV4-2; size: .
DNA: TGCGCCAGCAGTTCCCTTAGCGGGAGGGAGACCCAGTACTTC; CDR3: CASSSLSGRETQYF; length: 14; J: TRBJ2-5; D: TRBD2; V: TRBV5-1; size: .
DNA: TGTGCCAGTAGTCCTCGACAGGGCTGGCAGCCCCAGCATTTT; CDR3: CASSPRQGWQPQHF; length: 14; J: TRBJ1-5; D: TRBD1; V: TRBV19; size: .
DNA: TGTGCCAGCAGCTTTTTCGGGGGTTCCGCAGATACGCAGTATTTT; CDR3: CASSFFGGSADTQYF; length: 15; J: TRBJ2-3; D: .; V: TRBV7-9; size: .
DNA: TGCGCCAGCAGCATACAGGGGGCCATGTCGGGCGAGCAGTACTTC; CDR3: CASSIQGAMSGEQYF; length: 15; J: TRBJ2-7; D: TRBD1; V: TRBV5-1; size: once
DNA: TGTGCCATCAGTGAGTCGCGGGGGAACACCGGGGAGCTGTTTTTT; CDR3: CAISESRGNTGELFF; length: 15; J: TRBJ2-2; D: .; V: TRBV10-3; size: .
DNA: TGTGCCAGCAGTTCCCCGGGACTTCCTAACTACGAGCAGTACTTC; CDR3: CASSSPGLPNYEQYF; length: 15; J: TRBJ2-7; D: .; V: TRBV28; size: .
DNA: TGTGCCAGCAGCCTCCTCCACCAGGAGGATACGCAGTATTTT; CDR3: CASSLLHQEDTQYF; length: 14; J: TRBJ2-3; D: .; V: TRBV9; size: .
DNA: TGTGCCAGCAGCTTCACGTTCGGGGAGCAGTTCTTC; CDR3: CASSFTFGEQFF; length: 12; J: TRBJ2-1; D: .; V: TRBV7-9; size: .
DNA: TGTGCCAGCAGTTTAGTCATAGCGGGAAGCCGCGAGCAGTACTTC; CDR3: CASSLVIAGSREQYF; length: 15; J: TRBJ2-7; D: TRBD2; V: TRBV28; size: .
DNA: TGTGCCAGCAGCTTAGTCTTTACGGTTCAAGAGACCCAGTACTTC; CDR3: CASSLVFTVQETQYF; length: 15; J: TRBJ2-5; D: .; V: TRBV7-2; size: .
DNA: TGTGCCAGCAGCTTAGGTTCGTTAGCGGGAGGTCCCGATGAGCAGTTCTTC; CDR3: CASSLGSLAGGPDEQFF; length: 17; J: TRBJ2-1; D: TRBD2; V: TRBV11-3; size: once
DNA: TGTGCCAGCTCGCGCGACAGGGCAGGCACTGAAGCTTTCTTT; CDR3: CASSRDRAGTEAFF; length: 14; J: TRBJ1-1; D: TRBD1; V: TRBV18; size: .
DNA: TGTGCCTGGAGTCGAGACACCATATATTTT; CDR3: CAWSRDTIYF; length: 10; J: TRBJ1-3; D: .; V: TRBV30; size: .
DNA: TGTGCCAGCAGTGAAGAAGGGGATCCCAATCAGCCCCAGCATTTT; CDR3: CASSEEGDPNQPQHF; length: 15; J: TRBJ1-5; D: .; V: TRBV6-1; size: .
DNA: TGTGCCAGCAGCCCGTCTAGGCTAGCGGGCCGCGGAGTTCAGTACTTC; CDR3: CASSPSRLAGRGVQYF; length: 16; J: TRBJ2-4; D: TRBD2; V: TRBV28; size: .
DNA: TGCGCCAGCAGCCAGGAGCTAGTGGGTGAGCAGTTCTTC; CDR3: CASSQELVGEQFF; length: 13; J: TRBJ2-1; D: .; V: TRBV4-1; size: .
DNA: TGCGCCAGCAGCTCCGCGGGAGCCCCCGGGGCCAACGTCCTGACTTTC; CDR3: CASSSAGAPGANVLTF; length: 16; J: TRBJ2-6; D: TRBD2; V: TRBV5-1; size: .
DNA: TGCGCCAGCAGCTTGTCGGTCCAGGGCGTCACCGGGGAGCTGTTTTTT; CDR3: CASSLSVQGVTGELFF; length: 16; J: TRBJ2-2; D: .; V: TRBV5-1; size: once
DNA: TGTGCCAGCACCCTAGGGAGCGGGACCTCCTACGAGCAGTACTTC; CDR3: CASTLGSGTSYEQYF; length: 15; J: TRBJ2-7; D: TRBD2; V: TRBV7-3; size: .
DNA: TGTGCCAGCAGACGGACTAGCGGTCGGCCAGATACGCAGTATTTT; CDR3: CASRRTSGRPDTQYF; length: 15; J: TRBJ2-3; D: TRBD2; V: TRBV28; size: once
DNA: TGTGCCAGCAGCTTAATCCCAGCGACCGGGGAGCTGTTTTTT; CDR3: CASSLIPATGELFF; length: 14; J: TRBJ2-2; D: .; V: TRBV7-3; size: .
DNA: TGCGCCAGCAGCTCTCAAGCGGGAGAGGCAGATACGCAGTATTTT; CDR3: CASSSQAGEADTQYF; length: 15; J: TRBJ2-3; D: TRBD2; V: TRBV4-1; size: .
DNA: TGTGCCAGCAGTTACCCCCCCGGGACAGGGACAAGTAACTATGGCTACACCTTC; CDR3: CASSYPPGTGTSNYGYTF; length: 18; J: TRBJ1-2; D: TRBD1; V: TRBV28; size: .
DNA: TGTGCCAGCAGGACAGGGTCGACGGGGGCCAACGTCCTGACTTTC; CDR3: CASRTGSTGANVLTF; length: 15; J: TRBJ2-6; D: TRBD1; V: TRBV28; size: .
DNA: TGTGCCAGCAGGTCACAGGGGGACACTGAAGCTTTCTTT; CDR3: CASRSQGDTEAFF; length: 13; J: TRBJ1-1; D: TRBD1; V: TRBV2; size: few
DNA: TGTGCCAGCAGCTTGCAGGGGCGCGCTGGGGCCAACGTCCTGACTTTC; CDR3: CASSLQGRAGANVLTF; length: 16; J: TRBJ2-6; D: .; V: TRBV7-2; size: .